This T cell receptor (beta chain) was identified in a study of blood T cell repertoires in COVID-19. Study background: Both acute and convalescent COVID-19 samples were obtained from the United States, Italy and Spain. The analysed material was cDNA or gDNA that came from T cells, B-cell-depleted T cells, or PBMCs.

Germline assignment: CDR1 SGHAT and CDR2 FQNNGV. V dropped 5 bases and J dropped 1; count of bases not matched to a gene: 7. CDR3 length: 15 residues. Source study methods: Quantification of nucleated cells was approximated via reference gene primer amplification. The table came from immunoSEQ multiplex PCR; TCRdb's copy has only in-frame clones and leaves some out. V and J calls and clone size come straight from that table; D and trimming were deduced from the DNA. This sample has about 140,000 clones, with about nine tenths found just once. Sequencing input: peripheral blood. The source is a woman in her 50s with acute or convalescent COVID-19. The V gene is TRBV11-2, the J gene TRBJ1-1; TRBD1 matches at 7 bases. The chain's CDR3 is CASSLTGDGNTEAFF. CDR3 in DNA: TGTGCCAGCAGCCTTACAGGGGATGGGAACACTGAAGCTTTCTTT.